A single sample is the source of the 13 T cell receptor beta chains below, sequenced in a study of molecular identifiers for immune sequencing clone quantification. TCRdb processed the PCR reads anew with MiXCR; each CDR3 protein has one entry. The sample lists about 100,000 distinct CDR3 sequences, roughly 34% seen once, with less than 5.5% in the top ten. The sample was naive CD8+ T cells from blood, with Jurkat cell RNA spiked in. The subset denotes: FACS-sorted CD8+CD4-CCR7+CD45RA+ naive T cells. The receptors originated from a human donor in good health. Some libraries in this study had Jurkat cell RNA spiked in.

Concerning this clonotype itself: Sequence at one end of the junction differs from germline and may be a read error. The chain employs TRBV28 and TRBJ1-6; D is perhaps TRBD1 (5 bases). The length of the CDR3 is 14 residues. Germline V gene lookup returns CDR1 MDHEN and CDR2 SYDVKM. DNA of the CDR3: TGTGCCAGCAGCGGTTTGCCGGGGCGATCACCCCTCCGCTTT. Its protein is CASSGLPGRSPLRF.

This clonotype was seen a few times. This CDR3 reads CASSFPGQGPLRGTDTQYF. In nucleotides, the CDR3 is TGTGCCAGCAGCTTCCCCGGACAGGGGCCACTCCGGGGCACAGATACGCAGTATTTT. The chain joins TRBV11-2 to TRBJ2-3; 9 bases agree with TRBD1. CDR3 length equals 19 residues. Germline V CDR1 and CDR2: SGHAT, FQNNGV. V was pared by 3 bases and J by 1 base, with 14 bases of the junction left unmatched. The full variable domain, completed using reference TRBV11-2 and TRBJ2-3, is EAGVAQSPRYKIIEKRQSVAFWCNPISGHATLYWYQQILGQGPKLLIQFQNNGVVDDSQLPKDRFSAERLKGVDSTLKIQPAKLEDSAVYLCASSFPGQGPLRGTDTQYFGPGTRLTVL.

Details on this clonotype: A junction end diverges from the germline sequence, so it may reflect a read error. This sequence joins TRBV27 and TRBJ1-5; maybe TRBD1 (6 bases). Germline V lookup: CDR1 MNHEY, CDR2 SMNVEV (reference sequence). The CDR3 is 17 amino acids. The CDR3 here is CAGSLNTHQGLYQPQHF. For the CDR3, the DNA is TGTGCCGGCAGTTTAAACACGCACCAGGGGTTGTATCAGCCCCAGCATTTT.

The table lists this clonotype with many counts. This chain uses TRBV29-1 with TRBJ2-7; no clear D. The CDR3 runs 14 residues. CDR1 SQVTM and CDR2 ANQGSEA come from the germline V gene. The V end was cut by 4 bases, the J end by 2 bases, with 15 bases between. The CDR3 nucleotides are TGCAGCGTTGTTTGGGAACCAATTGCCTACGAGCAGTACTTC. Translated: CSVVWEPIAYEQYF.

This clonotype was found many times. The CDR3 here is CASSQDSRDGQFF. In DNA form, the CDR3 reads TGCGCCAGCAGCCAAGATAGCCGGGACGGTCAGTTCTTC. The chain links TRBV4-3 to TRBJ2-1; the D call may be TRBD1 or TRBD2 (5 bases each). V was pared by 0 bases and J by 13 bases, with 13 bases between. The V gene's germline CDR1 is LGHNA and CDR2 YSLEER. CDR3 length equals 13 residues.

As to this clonotype: One end of the junction varies from germline; a read error may be responsible. The chain has TRBV20-1 and TRBJ2-3; 9 bases are a match to TRBD2. The CDR3 is 19 residues long. Germline CDR1 DFQATT, CDR2 SNEGSKA (reference sequence). The CDR3 sequence is CSARGRRLAEPSSTDTQYF. CDR3 nucleotide sequence: TGCAGTGCCAGAGGACGGAGACTAGCGGAACCTTCTAGCACAGATACGCAGTATTTT.

This clonotype has a count of ten or more. The chain is built from TRBV5-5 and TRBJ2-6, with TRBD1 identical over 7 bases. The germline gives CDR1 SGHKS, CDR2 YYEKEE (reference sequence). With 4 bases clipped from V and 1 base from J, the junction kept 8 bases outside the gene matches. CDR3 length: 17 amino acids. The CDR3 bases are TGTGCCAGCAGCGGCGTAACAGGGGTGTCTGGGGCCAACGTCCTGACTTTC. It yields the protein CASSGVTGVSGANVLTF.

This chain links TRBV6-2 or TRBV6-3 with TRBJ2-3; TRBD2 agrees at 10 bases. Germline values: CDR1 MNHEY, CDR2 SVGEGT. The V and J ends lost 8 bases and 2 bases, in that order; junction bases with no gene match: 7. The CDR3 is 15 residues long. The CDR3 spells CASWGLARYTDTQYF. DNA for the CDR3: TGTGCCAGCTGGGGACTAGCGAGATACACAGATACGCAGTATTTT.

Many counts were recorded for this clonotype. The gene calls are TRBV9 and TRBJ2-3, with a tentative D call TRBD2 (6 bases). CDR3 size: 16 residues. V was cut by 4 bases and J by 2 bases, with 17 bases left in between. Germline-derived CDR1 and CDR2 are SGDLS and YYNGEE. The CDR3 DNA sequence: TGTGCCAGCAGCACCGAGGCTACTAGCAACACAGATACGCAGTATTTT. This encodes CASSTEATSNTDTQYF. The variable domain in full, with the rest retrieved from reference TRBV9 and TRBJ2-3, is DSGVTQTPKHLITATGQRVTLRCSPRSGDLSVYWYQQSLDQGLQFLIQYYNGEERAKGNILERFSAQQFPDLHSELNLSSLELGDSALYFCASSTEATSNTDTQYFGPGTRLTVL.

This clonotype appeared a few times. The CDR3 DNA follows: TGTGTCAAACAGATAGCTCAGGACACCATATATTTT. It codes for CVKQIAQDTIYF. The chain carries TRBV6-5 and TRBJ1-3; D gene uncertain. Germline V gene data show CDR1 as MNHEY and CDR2 as SVGAGI. The CDR3 runs to 12 residues.

Concerning this clonotype itself: A much larger clone lies one base from this, so it may be a read error. The V gene is TRBV7-2, the J gene TRBJ2-2; possibly TRBD2 for D (6 bases). Germline V CDR1 and CDR2: SGHTA, FQGNSA. The CDR3 extends over 13 amino acids. CDR3: CASSFGGAGGLFF. CDR3 bases: TGTGCCAGCAGCTTTGGAGGGGCCGGGGGGCTGTTTTTT.

The rearrangement links TRBV5-1 to TRBJ2-1; unclear D gene. The germline gives CDR1 SGHRS, CDR2 YFSETQ. V was pared by 1 base and J by 2 bases, with 7 bases between. The CDR3 has 14 amino acids. The CDR3 DNA reads as TGCGCCAGCAGCTTGCCAACTACCTACAATGAGCAGTTCTTC. This gives the protein CASSLPTTYNEQFF.

There are many counts of this clonotype. The CDR3 DNA reads TGTGCCAGCAGCTTAGCACCAGGAGTCCAAGAGACCCAGTACTTC. Encoded protein: CASSLAPGVQETQYF. V usage is TRBV7-2 and J usage is TRBJ2-5, with D uncertain. V lost 0 bases and J 1 base, leaving 9 bases between the germline ends. CDR1 is SGHTA, CDR2 FQGNSA, per germline. The CDR3 loop spans 15 amino acids.